A selection of T cell receptor beta chains follows, all from one sample in a study of OX40 agonist ivuxolimab in advanced cancers. TCRdb's table, derived via immunoSEQ multiplex PCR, lists solely in-frame clones and lacks some. The repertoire holds fewer than 75,000 clones, with approximately 93% as singletons. The input for sequencing was CD4+ or CD8+ T cells sorted from blood, taken in a trial of the OX40 agonist ivuxolimab. The receptors derive from an adult with an advanced solid tumor such as melanoma, head and neck, liver or kidney cancer. Both conserved end residues are part of each CDR3. Each record gives: D gene, clone size, J gene, V gene, CDR3 DNA, CDR3 protein. A D gene is named only where the DNA matches it firmly. Only part of the rows carry a size: once, few, many, or a class if the clone is expanded.

D: .
size: .
J: TRBJ1-5
V: TRBV10-3
DNA: TGTGCCACCAGTGATAAACCAGCCAATCAGCCCCAGCATTTT
CDR3: CATSDKPANQPQHF

D: .
size: few
J: TRBJ2-6
V: TRBV28
DNA: TGTGCCAGCAGTGGTAACCGGGGGGCCTCTGGGGCCAACGTCCTGACTTTC
CDR3: CASSGNRGASGANVLTF

D: .
size: .
J: TRBJ1-1
V: TRBV7-2
DNA: TGTGCCAGCAGCTTAAGGGGGGGCCCGACTAACACTGAAGCTTTCTTT
CDR3: CASSLRGGPTNTEAFF

D: .
size: .
J: TRBJ2-2
V: TRBV2
DNA: TGTGCCAGCAGTATTAGGGAGCTGTTTTTT
CDR3: CASSIRELFF

D: .
size: .
J: TRBJ1-5
V: TRBV19
DNA: TGTGCCAGTAGTAGAACAGGGTTTAATCAGCCCCAGCATTTT
CDR3: CASSRTGFNQPQHF

D: .
size: few
J: TRBJ2-3
V: TRBV11-2
DNA: TGTGCCAGCAGCTTAGAGGAACATACGCAGTATTTT
CDR3: CASSLEEHTQYF

D: .
size: .
J: TRBJ2-6
V: TRBV10-2
DNA: TGCGCCAGCAGTGGGGGAACTGGGGCCAACGTCCTGACTTTC
CDR3: CASSGGTGANVLTF

D: .
size: once
J: TRBJ2-3
V: TRBV5-5
DNA: TGTGCCAGCAACGGCGCGACTAGCACAGATACGCAGTATTTT
CDR3: CASNGATSTDTQYF

D: .
size: .
J: TRBJ1-1
V: TRBV27
DNA: TGTGCCAGCAGTTTAGTCGGGGGGTTGAACACTGAAGCTTTCTTT
CDR3: CASSLVGGLNTEAFF

D: .
size: .
J: TRBJ2-7
V: TRBV5-1
DNA: TGCGCCAGCAGCTTGGAACCCTACGAGCAGTACTTC
CDR3: CASSLEPYEQYF

D: TRBD1
size: few
J: TRBJ1-2
V: TRBV7-9
DNA: TGTGCCAGCAGCTTCACAGGGGACTATGGCTACACCTTC
CDR3: CASSFTGDYGYTF

D: .
size: .
J: TRBJ1-2
V: TRBV18
DNA: TGTGCCAGCTCCTTAAGCACCAGGGAAGGTGGTGGCTACACCTTC
CDR3: CASSLSTREGGGYTF

D: .
size: .
J: TRBJ2-7
V: TRBV6-6
DNA: TGTGCCAGCAGTTACTCTGAGTCCCCATACGAGCAGTACTTC
CDR3: CASSYSESPYEQYF

D: .
size: few
J: TRBJ2-5
V: TRBV5-1
DNA: TGCGCCAGCAGCTTCCTAGGGGGAGAAGAGACCCAGTACTTC
CDR3: CASSFLGGEETQYF

D: TRBD2
size: .
J: TRBJ2-7
V: TRBV11-2
DNA: TGTGCCAGCAGCCCTTCGCTAGCGGGAATCTACGAGCAGTACTTC
CDR3: CASSPSLAGIYEQYF

D: TRBD1
size: .
J: TRBJ2-5
V: TRBV6-5
DNA: TGTGCCAGCAGAAGGACAGGGAATAGGGAGACCCAGTACTTC
CDR3: CASRRTGNRETQYF

D: .
size: .
J: TRBJ1-6
V: TRBV5-5
DNA: TGTGCCAGCAGCTCGGACGGACTGAATTCACCCCTCCACTTT
CDR3: CASSSDGLNSPLHF

D: TRBD1
size: .
J: TRBJ2-7
V: TRBV28
DNA: TGTGCCATCCCTGACAGGGTCAACCCCTACGAGCAGTACTTC
CDR3: CAIPDRVNPYEQYF

D: TRBD1
size: once
J: TRBJ1-3
V: TRBV7-2
DNA: TGTGCCAGCAGCCTTTCGACAGGGGTTCAAAACACCATATATTTT
CDR3: CASSLSTGVQNTIYF

D: .
size: .
J: TRBJ2-1
V: TRBV5-4
DNA: TGTGCCAGCATCGATGGGGCGGGGGCGAACAATGAGCAGTTCTTC
CDR3: CASIDGAGANNEQFF

D: TRBD2
size: .
J: TRBJ2-1
V: TRBV6-4
DNA: TGTGCCAGCAGTCGGGACCCCGGGACTAGAGGGAATGAGCAGTTCTTC
CDR3: CASSRDPGTRGNEQFF

D: .
size: .
J: TRBJ1-1
V: TRBV4-1
DNA: TGCGCCAGCAGCCCAGGTAGGGCGCGGCGGAACACTGAAGCTTTCTTT
CDR3: CASSPGRARRNTEAFF

D: .
size: .
J: TRBJ2-3
V: TRBV5-6
DNA: TGTGCCAGCAGCCTAGGGCGGGGCACAGATACGCAGTATTTT
CDR3: CASSLGRGTDTQYF

D: .
size: .
J: TRBJ2-1
V: TRBV20-1
DNA: TGCAGTGCCCTGACAGGTTATGAGCAGTTCTTC
CDR3: CSALTGYEQFF

D: TRBD2
size: .
J: TRBJ2-3
V: TRBV7-6
DNA: TGTGCCAGCAGCTCTAGCCCCTTTACTAGCGGCGGCACAGATACGCAGTATTTT
CDR3: CASSSSPFTSGGTDTQYF

D: TRBD2
size: .
J: TRBJ2-5
V: TRBV10-3
DNA: TGTGCCATCAGTGAGTCGGCTAGCGGGAGAGTAGAGACCCAGTACTTC
CDR3: CAISESASGRVETQYF

D: .
size: .
J: TRBJ1-1
V: TRBV7-9
DNA: TGTGCCAGCAGCTTAGAAACGCGGGGAGAAGCTTTCTTT
CDR3: CASSLETRGEAFF

D: .
size: .
J: TRBJ2-7
V: TRBV5-1
DNA: TGCGCCAGCAGCTTGGCCGGGGGATCCTACGAGCAGTACTTC
CDR3: CASSLAGGSYEQYF

D: .
size: .
J: TRBJ1-4
V: TRBV28
DNA: TGTGCCAGCAGCCCCGAGCCGAATAGTGGAAAACTGTTTTTT
CDR3: CASSPEPNSGKLFF